This paragraph reports one TCR beta chain. The germline V and J ends were trimmed by 3 bases and 1 base, with 14 bases remaining between them. The CDR3 has 16 amino acids. The data were taken from a study of T-cell reconstitution after alpha-beta-depleted transplantation in children. The TCRbeta library was prepared with unique molecular identifiers. Using its own MiXCR run on the PCR reads, TCRdb lists one record per CDR3 protein. This table has around 600,000 distinct CDR3 sequences, roughly 17% appearing once. The receptor's source is a human donor who donated a stem cell graft to a child with acute myeloid leukemia. The chain carries TRBV12-3 or TRBV12-4 and TRBJ2-3; a possible D gene is TRBD2 (5 bases). The input for sequencing was PBMCs from the stem cell graft donor, taken from the stem cell graft. CDR3 in amino acids: CASSFWWPGGTDTQYF. The CDR3 coding sequence is TGTGCCAGCAGTTTTTGGTGGCCCGGGGGCACAGATACGCAGTATTTT.